Each of the 3 T cell receptor beta chains below was sequenced from the same sample in a study of T cells after yellow fever vaccination. TCRdb independently ran MiXCR on the 5' RACE reads; one entry per CDR3 protein. This sample has hundreds of thousands of distinct CDR3 sequences, with less than 15% found just once. Source: PBMCs, taken on the day of the yellow fever booster vaccination. All receptors come from a man aged 25 to 45 who received the YFV17D yellow fever vaccine.

In this sample, this clonotype turned up a few times. The chain combines TRBV5-4 with TRBJ2-1; 7 positions agree with TRBD1. The CDR3 totals 13 residues. Germline V gene sequence: CDR1 SGHNT, CDR2 YYREEE (reference sequence). The junction had 5 bases not matched to a gene; V was cut back by 3 bases and J by 8 bases. The DNA for the CDR3 is TGTGCCAGCAGCTCGACAGGGAAAGATGAGCAGTTCTTC. The encoded protein is CASSSTGKDEQFF. Full variable domain (outside the CDR3, taken from reference TRBV5-4 and TRBJ2-1): ETGVTQSPTHLIKTRGQQVTLRCSSQSGHNTVSWYQQALGQGPQFIFQYYREEENGRGNFPPRFSGLQFPNYSSELNVNALELDDSALYLCASSSTGKDEQFFGPGTRLTVL.

The sample holds a few counts of this clonotype. This chain connects TRBV29-1 to TRBJ2-3; D gene uncertain. CDR3 length equals 12 residues. The V end was cut by 3 bases, the J end by 2 bases, with 6 bases between. The germline gives CDR1 SQVTM, CDR2 ANQGSEA. CDR3 bases: TGCAGCGTTGACGAGAACACAGATACGCAGTATTTT. Translation gives CSVDENTDTQYF.

This rearrangement joins TRBV5-1 to TRBJ2-1; 10 positions match TRBD1. With 4 bases clipped from V and 6 bases from J, the junction kept 7 bases outside the gene matches. The CDR3 totals 15 residues. Looked up from germline, CDR1 is SGHRS and CDR2 is YFSETQ. CDR3 sequence (DNA): TGCGCCAGCAGCAACCGGGACAGGGGAACCAATGAGCAGTTCTTC. Encoded protein: CASSNRDRGTNEQFF.